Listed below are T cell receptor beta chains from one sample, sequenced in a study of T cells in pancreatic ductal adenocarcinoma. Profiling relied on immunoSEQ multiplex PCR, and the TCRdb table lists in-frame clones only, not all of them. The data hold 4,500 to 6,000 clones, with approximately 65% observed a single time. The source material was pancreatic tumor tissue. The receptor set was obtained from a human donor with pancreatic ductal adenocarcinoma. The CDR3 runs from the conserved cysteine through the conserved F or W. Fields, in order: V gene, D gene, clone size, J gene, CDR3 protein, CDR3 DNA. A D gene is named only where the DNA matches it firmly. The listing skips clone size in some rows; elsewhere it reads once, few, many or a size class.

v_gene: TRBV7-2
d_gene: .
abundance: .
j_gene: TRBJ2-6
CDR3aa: CASSFRAYSGANVLTF
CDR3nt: TGTGCCAGCAGCTTCAGGGCCTACTCTGGGGCCAACGTCCTGACTTTC

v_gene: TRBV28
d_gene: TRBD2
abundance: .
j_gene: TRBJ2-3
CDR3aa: CASENSGGALLTDTQYF
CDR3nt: TGTGCCAGCGAGAATAGCGGGGGGGCCCTTTTGACAGATACGCAGTATTTT

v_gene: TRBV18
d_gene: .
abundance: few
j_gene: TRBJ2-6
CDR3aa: CASSPQQGTSGANVLTF
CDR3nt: TGTGCCAGCTCACCACAACAGGGTACTTCTGGGGCCAACGTCCTGACTTTC

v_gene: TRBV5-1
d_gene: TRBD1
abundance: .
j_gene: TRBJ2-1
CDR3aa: CASSTRQGGTYNEQFF
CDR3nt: TGCGCCAGCAGCACCCGACAGGGTGGAACCTACAATGAGCAGTTCTTC

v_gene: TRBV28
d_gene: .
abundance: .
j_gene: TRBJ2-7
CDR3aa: CASREGTAQRQYF
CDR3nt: TGTGCCAGCAGGGAGGGGACGGCACAACGGCAGTACTTC

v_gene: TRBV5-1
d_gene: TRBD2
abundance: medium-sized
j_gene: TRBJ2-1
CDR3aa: CASSRTSGGGSEQFF
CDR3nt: TGCGCCAGCAGCCGGACTAGCGGGGGGGGTAGTGAGCAGTTCTTC

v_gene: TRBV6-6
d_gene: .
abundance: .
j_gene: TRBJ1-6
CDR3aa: CASSRGGGTNSPLHF
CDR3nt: TGTGCCAGCAGCCGAGGGGGGGGGACTAATTCACCCCTCCACTTT

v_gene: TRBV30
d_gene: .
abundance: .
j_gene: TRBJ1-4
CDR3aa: CAWRPKPGIGNEKLFF
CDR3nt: TGTGCCTGGAGACCTAAACCGGGGATAGGGAATGAAAAACTGTTTTTT

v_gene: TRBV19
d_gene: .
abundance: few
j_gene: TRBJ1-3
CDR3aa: CASSMVWSSGNTIYF
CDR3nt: TGTGCCAGTAGTATGGTCTGGAGCTCTGGAAACACCATATATTTT

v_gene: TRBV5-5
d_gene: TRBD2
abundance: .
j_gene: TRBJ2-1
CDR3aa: CASSLALAGGLDQFF
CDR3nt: TGTGCCAGCAGCTTGGCTCTAGCGGGGGGGCTGGACCAGTTCTTC

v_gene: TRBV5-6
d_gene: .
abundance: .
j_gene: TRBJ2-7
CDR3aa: CASSLIFPGHRNYEQYF
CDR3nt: TGTGCCAGCAGCTTAATTTTCCCGGGACACCGAAACTACGAGCAGTACTTC

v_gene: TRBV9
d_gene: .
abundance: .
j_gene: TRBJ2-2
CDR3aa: CASSVATGSGELFF
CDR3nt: TGTGCCAGCAGCGTAGCTACCGGTTCCGGGGAGCTGTTTTTT

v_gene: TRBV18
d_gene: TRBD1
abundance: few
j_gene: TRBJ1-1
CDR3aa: CASSPDRGYTEAFF
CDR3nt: TGTGCCAGCTCTCCTGACAGGGGATACACTGAAGCTTTCTTT

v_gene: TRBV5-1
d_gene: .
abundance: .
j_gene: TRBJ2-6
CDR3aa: CASCRGVTGANVLTF
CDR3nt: TGCGCCAGCTGCAGGGGGGTAACTGGGGCCAACGTCCTGACTTTC

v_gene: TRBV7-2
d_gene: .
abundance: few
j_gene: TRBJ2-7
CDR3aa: CASSARLAYEQYF
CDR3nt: TGTGCCAGCAGCGCCAGGCTCGCCTACGAGCAGTACTTC

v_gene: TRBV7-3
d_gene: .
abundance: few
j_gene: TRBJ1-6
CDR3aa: CASSLITDSPLHF
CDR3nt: TGTGCCAGCAGCTTAATAACGGATTCACCCCTCCACTTT

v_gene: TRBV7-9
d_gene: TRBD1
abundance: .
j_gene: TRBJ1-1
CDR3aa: CASSPWTGGLNTEAFF
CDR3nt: TGTGCCAGCAGCCCTTGGACAGGGGGCTTGAACACTGAAGCTTTCTTT

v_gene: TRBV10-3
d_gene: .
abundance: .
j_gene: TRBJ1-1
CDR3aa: CATRTEMNTEAFF
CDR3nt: TGTGCCACCCGGACAGAGATGAACACTGAAGCTTTCTTT

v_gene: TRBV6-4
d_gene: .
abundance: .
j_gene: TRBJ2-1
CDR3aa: CASSDEGLEQFF
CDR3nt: TGTGCCAGCAGTGACGAGGGTCTTGAGCAGTTCTTC

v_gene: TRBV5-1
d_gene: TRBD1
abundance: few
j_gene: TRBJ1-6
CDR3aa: CASSTGQGGNSPLHF
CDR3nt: TGCGCCAGCAGCACGGGACAGGGCGGTAATTCACCCCTCCACTTT

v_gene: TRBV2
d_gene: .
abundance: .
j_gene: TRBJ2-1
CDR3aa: CASSPGTGPLGQFF
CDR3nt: TGTGCCAGCAGCCCCGGGACTGGTCCCCTGGGGCAGTTCTTC